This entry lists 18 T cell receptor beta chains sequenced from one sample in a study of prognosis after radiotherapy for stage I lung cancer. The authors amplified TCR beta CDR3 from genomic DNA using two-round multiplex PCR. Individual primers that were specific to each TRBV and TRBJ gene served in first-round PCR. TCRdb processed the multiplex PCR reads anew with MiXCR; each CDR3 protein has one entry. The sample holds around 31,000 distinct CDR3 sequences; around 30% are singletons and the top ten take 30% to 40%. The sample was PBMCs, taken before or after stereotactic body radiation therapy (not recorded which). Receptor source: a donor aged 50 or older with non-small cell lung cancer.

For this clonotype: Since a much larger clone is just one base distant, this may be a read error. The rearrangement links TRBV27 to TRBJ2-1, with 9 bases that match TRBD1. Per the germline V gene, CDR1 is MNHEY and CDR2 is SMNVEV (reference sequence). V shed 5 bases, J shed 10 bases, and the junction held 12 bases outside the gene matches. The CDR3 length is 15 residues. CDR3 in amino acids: CASSPPGTGFWEQFF. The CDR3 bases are TGTGCCAGCAGTCCGCCCGGGACAGGGTTTTGGGAGCAGTTCTTC.

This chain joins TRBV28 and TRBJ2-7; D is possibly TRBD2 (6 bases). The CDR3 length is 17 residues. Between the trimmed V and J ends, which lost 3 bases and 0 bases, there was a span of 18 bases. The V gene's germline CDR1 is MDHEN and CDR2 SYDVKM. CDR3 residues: CASSFAGSGASSYEQYF. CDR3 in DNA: TGTGCCAGCAGTTTTGCGGGGAGTGGGGCCAGCTCCTACGAGCAGTACTTC. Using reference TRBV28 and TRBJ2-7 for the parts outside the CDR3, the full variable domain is DVKVTQSSRYLVKRTGEKVFLECVQDMDHENMFWYRQDPGLGLRLIYFSYDVKMKEKGDIPEGYSVSREKKERFSLILESASTNQTSMYLCASSFAGSGASSYEQYFGPGTRLTVT.

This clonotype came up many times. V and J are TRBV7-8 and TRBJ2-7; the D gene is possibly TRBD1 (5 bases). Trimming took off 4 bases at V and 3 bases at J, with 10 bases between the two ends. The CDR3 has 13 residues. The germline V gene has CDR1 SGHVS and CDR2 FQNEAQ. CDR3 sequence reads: CASSSGSGYEQYF. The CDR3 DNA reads TGTGCCAGCAGCTCAGGGTCGGGCTACGAGCAGTACTTC.

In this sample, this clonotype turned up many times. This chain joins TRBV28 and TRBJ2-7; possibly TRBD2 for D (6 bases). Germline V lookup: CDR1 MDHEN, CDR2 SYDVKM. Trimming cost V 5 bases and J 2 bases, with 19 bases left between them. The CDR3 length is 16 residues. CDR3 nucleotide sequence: TGTGCCAGCAGTCCGCCCCAATGGGGACTTACCTACGAGCAGTACTTC. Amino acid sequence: CASSPPQWGLTYEQYF.

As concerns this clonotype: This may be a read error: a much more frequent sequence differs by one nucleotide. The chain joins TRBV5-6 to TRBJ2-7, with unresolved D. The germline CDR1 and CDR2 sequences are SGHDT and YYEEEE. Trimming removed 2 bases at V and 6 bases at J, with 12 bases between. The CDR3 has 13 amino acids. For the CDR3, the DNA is TGTGCCAGCAGCTTTGATACAGTGGGCGAGCAGTACTTC. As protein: CASSFDTVGEQYF.

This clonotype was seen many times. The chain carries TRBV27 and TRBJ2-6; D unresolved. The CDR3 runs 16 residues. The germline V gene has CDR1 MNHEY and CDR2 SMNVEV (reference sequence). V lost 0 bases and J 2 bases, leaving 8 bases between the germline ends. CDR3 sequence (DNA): TGTGCCAGCAGTTTATCGCCGCAGACTGGGGCCAACGTCCTGACTTTC. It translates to CASSLSPQTGANVLTF.

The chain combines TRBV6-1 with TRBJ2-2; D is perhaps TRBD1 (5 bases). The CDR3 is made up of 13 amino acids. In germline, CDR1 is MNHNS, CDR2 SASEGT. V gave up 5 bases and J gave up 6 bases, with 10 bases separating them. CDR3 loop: CASSPQGSGELFF. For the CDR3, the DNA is TGTGCCAGCAGTCCCCAGGGTTCCGGGGAGCTGTTTTTT.

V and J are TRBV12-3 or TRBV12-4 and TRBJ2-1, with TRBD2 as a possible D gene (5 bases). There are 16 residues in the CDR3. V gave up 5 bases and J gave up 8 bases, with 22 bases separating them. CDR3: CASSLNRLIAGDEQFF. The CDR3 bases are TGTGCCAGCAGTCTTAATCGACTAATAGCTGGCGATGAGCAGTTCTTC.

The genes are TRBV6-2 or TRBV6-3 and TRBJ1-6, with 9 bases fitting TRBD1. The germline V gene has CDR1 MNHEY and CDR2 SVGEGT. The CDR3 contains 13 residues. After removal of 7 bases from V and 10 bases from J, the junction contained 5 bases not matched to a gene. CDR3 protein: CASMGTGNSPLHF. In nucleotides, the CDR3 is TGTGCCAGCATGGGGACAGGGAACTCACCCCTCCACTTT.

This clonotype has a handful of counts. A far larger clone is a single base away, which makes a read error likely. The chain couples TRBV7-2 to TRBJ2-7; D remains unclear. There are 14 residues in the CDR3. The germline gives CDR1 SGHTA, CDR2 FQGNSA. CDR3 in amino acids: CASSLIGPSCEQYF. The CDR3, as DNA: TGTGCCAGCAGCTTAATCGGCCCTTCCTGCGAGCAGTACTTC. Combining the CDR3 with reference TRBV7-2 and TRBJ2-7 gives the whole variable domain GAGVSQSPSNKVTEKGKDVELRCDPISGHTALYWYRQSLGQGLEFLIYFQGNSAPDKSGLPSDRFSAERTGGSVSTLTIQRTQQEDSAVYLCASSLIGPSCEQYFGPGTRLTVT.

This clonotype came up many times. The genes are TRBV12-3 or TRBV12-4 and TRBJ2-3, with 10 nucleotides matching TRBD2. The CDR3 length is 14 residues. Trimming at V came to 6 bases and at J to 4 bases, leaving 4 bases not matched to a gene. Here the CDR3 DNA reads TGTGCCAGCAGCCTAGCGGGAGAAGCAGATACGCAGTATTTT. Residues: CASSLAGEADTQYF.

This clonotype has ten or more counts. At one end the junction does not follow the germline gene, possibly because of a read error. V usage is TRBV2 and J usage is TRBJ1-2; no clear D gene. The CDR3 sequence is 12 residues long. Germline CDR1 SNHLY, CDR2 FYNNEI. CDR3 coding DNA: TGTGCCAGCAGTGACGTGGACGGCGCCATTCGCTTC. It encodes CASSDVDGAIRF. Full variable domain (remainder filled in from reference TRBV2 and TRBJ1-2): EPEVTQTPSHQVTQMGQEVILRCVPISNHLYFYWYRQILGQKVEFLVSFYNNEISEKSEIFDDQFSVERPDGSNFTLKIRSTKLEDSAMYFCASSDVDGAIRFGSGTRLTVV.

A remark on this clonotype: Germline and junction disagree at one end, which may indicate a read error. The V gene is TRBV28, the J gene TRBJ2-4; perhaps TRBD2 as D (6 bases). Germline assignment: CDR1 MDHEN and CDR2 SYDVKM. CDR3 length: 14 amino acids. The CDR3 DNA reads TGTTCCAGCAGTTCGGAGGGGGCCAAAAACATTCAGTACTTC. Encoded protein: CSSSSEGAKNIQYF.

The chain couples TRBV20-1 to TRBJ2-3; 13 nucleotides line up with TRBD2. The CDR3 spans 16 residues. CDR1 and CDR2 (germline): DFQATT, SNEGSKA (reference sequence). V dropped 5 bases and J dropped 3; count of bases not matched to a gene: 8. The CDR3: CSAGRTSGRTTDTQYF. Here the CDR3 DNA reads TGCAGTGCTGGTCGGACTAGCGGGAGAACGACAGATACGCAGTATTTT.

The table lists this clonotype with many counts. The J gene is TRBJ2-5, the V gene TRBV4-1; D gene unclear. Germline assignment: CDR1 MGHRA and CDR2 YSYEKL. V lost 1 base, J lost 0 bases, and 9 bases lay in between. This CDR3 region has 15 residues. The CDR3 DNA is TGCGCCAGCAGCCAAGGATCAGTAGACCAAGAGACCCAGTACTTC. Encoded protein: CASSQGSVDQETQYF.

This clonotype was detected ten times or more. The CDR3 region is CATRGGIDQPQHF. In nucleotides, the CDR3 is TGTGCCACCAGGGGAGGGATAGATCAGCCCCAGCATTTT. V usage is TRBV24-1 and J usage is TRBJ1-5; D gene unclear. This CDR3 is built from 13 residues. V lost 7 bases and J 5 bases, leaving 11 bases between the germline ends. Germline V gene sequence: CDR1 KGHDR, CDR2 SFDVKD.

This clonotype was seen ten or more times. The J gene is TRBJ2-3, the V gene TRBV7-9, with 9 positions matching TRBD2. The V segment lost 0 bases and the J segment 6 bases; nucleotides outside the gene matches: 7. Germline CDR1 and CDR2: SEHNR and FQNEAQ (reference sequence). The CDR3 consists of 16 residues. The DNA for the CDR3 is TGTGCCAGCAGCTTAGCAGAGGCGGGAGGGGAGGATACGCAGTATTTT. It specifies CASSLAEAGGEDTQYF.

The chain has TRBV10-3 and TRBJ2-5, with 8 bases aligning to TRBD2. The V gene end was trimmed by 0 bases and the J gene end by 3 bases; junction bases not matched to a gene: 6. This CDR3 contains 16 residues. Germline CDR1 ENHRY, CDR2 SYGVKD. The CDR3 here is CAISESTGREEETQYF. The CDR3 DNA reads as TGTGCCATCAGTGAGTCAACCGGGAGGGAGGAAGAGACCCAGTACTTC.